Below are 9 T cell receptor beta chains sequenced from a single sample in a study of T-cell memory formation after mild COVID-19. TCRdb itself ran the 5' RACE reads through MiXCR, one entry per CDR3 protein. The top ten hold about 22% of the sample, which has fewer than 350,000 distinct CDR3 sequences, about 15% seen once. Sequencing was carried out using PBMCs or a T cell subset sorted from them (not recorded which). Receptors were obtained from a man younger than 35 who had mild COVID-19 (a few samples of this study predate the infection). Cell type and time point are not known.

This chain uses TRBV30 with TRBJ2-7, with 8 bases identical to TRBD2. Unmatched junction bases numbered 13, after V lost 2 bases and J lost 1 base. The germline V gene has CDR1 GTSNPN and CDR2 SVGIG (reference sequence). The CDR3 has 17 amino acids. The CDR3 is CAWSPLKGLAGSYEQYF. CDR3 sequence (DNA): TGTGCCTGGAGTCCACTTAAGGGGCTAGCGGGTTCCTACGAGCAGTACTTC.

The V and J genes are TRBV7-9 and TRBJ1-1; D call uncertain. Looked up from germline, CDR1 is SEHNR and CDR2 is FQNEAQ (reference sequence). V was trimmed by 1 base and J by 4 bases, leaving 16 bases between them. The CDR3 length is 16 residues. The CDR3 sequence is CASSLEGWYGGTEAFF. The CDR3, as DNA: TGTGCCAGCAGCTTAGAAGGGTGGTACGGCGGCACTGAAGCTTTCTTT.

The V gene is TRBV10-3, the J gene TRBJ2-1; D remains unclear. Deletions cut 4 bases from V and 2 bases from J, with 9 bases between. CDR1 ENHRY and CDR2 SYGVKD come from the germline V gene. The CDR3 is made up of 14 amino acids. CDR3 in DNA: TGTGCCATCAGTGGCTTCCAGACCTACAATGAGCAGTTCTTC. It codes for CAISGFQTYNEQFF.

This clonotype was observed a handful of times. The chain carries TRBV28 and TRBJ2-7; TRBD1 matches 7 bases. CDR3 length: 13 amino acids. Germline-derived CDR1 and CDR2 are MDHEN and SYDVKM. The ends lost 5 bases at V and 6 bases at J; junction bases unmatched: 7. CDR3 in amino acids: CASSRDRLGEQYV. CDR3 bases: TGTGCCAGCAGTCGGGACAGACTCGGCGAGCAGTACGTC.

This clonotype was found a few times. The chain joins TRBV21-1 to TRBJ1-1; the table gives TRBD1 as D, unverified against the DNA. TRBV21-1 is a documented pseudogene. CDR3 length: 14 amino acids. CDR3 in amino acids: CASREQGSSTEAFF. CDR3 coding DNA: TGTGCCAGCAGAGAACAGGGGAGCAGTACTGAAGCTTTCTTT.

This clonotype was detected only a few times. The chain joins TRBV11-1 to TRBJ2-2; possibly TRBD1 or TRBD2 for D (5 bases each). Trimming shortened V by 5 bases and J by 5 bases, and 12 bases separated the two germline ends. Looked up from germline, CDR1 is SGHAT and CDR2 is FQDESV (reference sequence). The CDR3 sequence is 14 residues long. The CDR3 sequence: CASSIGTVTGELFF. The CDR3 nucleotides read TGTGCCAGCAGCATCGGGACGGTAACCGGGGAGCTGTTTTTT.

The rearrangement joins TRBV7-6 to TRBJ2-2, with TRBD1 identical over 9 bases. There are 16 residues in the CDR3. J lost 7 bases, V lost 5 bases, and 11 bases had no gene match. Germline CDR1 is SGHVS and CDR2 is FNYEAQ. CDR3 sequence reads: CASSHKGQGVGGELFF. Here the CDR3 DNA reads TGTGCCAGCAGCCACAAGGGACAGGGCGTTGGCGGGGAGCTGTTTTTT.

V usage is TRBV10-3 and J usage is TRBJ2-1, with 11 positions matching TRBD2. The CDR3 contains 18 residues. CDR1 and CDR2 from the germline V gene are ENHRY and SYGVKD. Unmatched junction bases numbered 12, after V lost 7 bases and J lost 1 base. The CDR3 loop is CAIKGPSGGRLSYNEQFF. CDR3 in DNA: TGTGCCATCAAGGGCCCTAGCGGGGGGCGACTTTCCTACAATGAGCAGTTCTTC.

This clonotype was detected a few times. The chain carries TRBV12-3 or TRBV12-4 and TRBJ1-2; TRBD1 matches at 10 bases. The CDR3 covers 15 residues. J was trimmed by 2 bases and V by 6 bases; bases with no gene match: 6. CDR3 sequence reads: CASSPRDRGNYGYTF. The CDR3, as DNA: TGTGCCAGCAGCCCCAGGGACAGGGGAAACTATGGCTACACCTTC.